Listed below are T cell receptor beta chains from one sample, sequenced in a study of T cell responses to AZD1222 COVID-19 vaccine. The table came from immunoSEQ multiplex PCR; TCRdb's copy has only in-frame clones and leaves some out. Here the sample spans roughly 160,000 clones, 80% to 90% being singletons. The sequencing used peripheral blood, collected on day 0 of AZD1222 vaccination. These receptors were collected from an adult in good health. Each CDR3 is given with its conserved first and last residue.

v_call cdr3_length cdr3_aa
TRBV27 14 CASSLGLLNTEAFF
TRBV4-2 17 CASKTTPGTSTNEKLFF
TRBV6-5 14 CASSRDTNTGELFF
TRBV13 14 CASSLSGTANEAFF
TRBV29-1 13 CSVDYSAGDTQYF
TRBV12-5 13 CASGIGSYYGYTF
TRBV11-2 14 CASRFLTGPPSYTF
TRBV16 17 CASSQSRPGGYFYGYTF
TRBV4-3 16 CASSQDFGTGVHEQFF
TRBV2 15 CASSDGRGNTGELFF
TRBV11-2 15 CASSLTAGDYETQYF
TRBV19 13 CASSARSAQPQHF
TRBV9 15 CASSVARAAPYGYTF
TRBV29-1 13 CSVIPNSNTEAFF
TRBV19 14 CASSPPGGGLEQFF
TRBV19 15 CASSIGGGATGELFF
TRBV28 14 CASRVGTGVVEQYF
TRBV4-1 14 CASSQVDQQETQYF
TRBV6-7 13 CASSTASNQPQHF
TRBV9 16 CASSVGGTGPQETQYF
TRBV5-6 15 CASSFGGGPVETQYF
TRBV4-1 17 CASSPFIRAGGTDTQYF
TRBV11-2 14 CASSLGLVPETQYF
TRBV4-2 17 CASSTQPRGGTNEKLFF